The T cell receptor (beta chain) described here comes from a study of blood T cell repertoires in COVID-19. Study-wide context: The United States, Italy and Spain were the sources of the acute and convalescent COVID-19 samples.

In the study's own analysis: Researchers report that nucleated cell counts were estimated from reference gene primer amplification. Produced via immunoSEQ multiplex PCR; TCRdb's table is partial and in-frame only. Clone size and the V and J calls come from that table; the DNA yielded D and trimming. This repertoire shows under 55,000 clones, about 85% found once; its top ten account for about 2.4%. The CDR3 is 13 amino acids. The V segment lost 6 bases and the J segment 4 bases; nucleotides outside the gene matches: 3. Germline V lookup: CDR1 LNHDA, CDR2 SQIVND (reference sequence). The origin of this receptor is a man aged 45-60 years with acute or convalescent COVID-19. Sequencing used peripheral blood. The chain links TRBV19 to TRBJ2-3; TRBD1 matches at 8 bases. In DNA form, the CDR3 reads TGTGCCAGTAGCAGGGGGCTGGCAGATACGCAGTATTTT. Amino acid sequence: CASSRGLADTQYF. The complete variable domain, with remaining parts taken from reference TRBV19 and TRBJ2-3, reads DGGITQSPKYLFRKEGQNVTLSCEQNLNHDAMYWYRQDPGQGLRLIYYSQIVNDFQKGDIAEGYSVSREKKESFPLTVTSAQKNPTAFYLCASSRGLADTQYFGPGTRLTVL.